This passage covers 23 T cell receptor beta chains from one sample sequenced in a study of OX40 agonist ivuxolimab in advanced cancers. Libraries were prepared by immunoSEQ multiplex PCR; TCRdb keeps only in-frame clonotypes and omits some of them. The sample contains tens of thousands of clones, roughly 80% of which appear only once. The sequencing used CD4+ or CD8+ T cells sorted from blood, collected in a trial of the OX40 agonist ivuxolimab. The source is an adult with an advanced solid tumor such as melanoma, head and neck, liver or kidney cancer.

This chain links TRBV6-4 with TRBJ2-3, with 14 nucleotides matching TRBD2. Germline V gene lookup returns CDR1 MRHNA and CDR2 SNTAGT. V dropped 0 bases and J dropped 8; count of bases not matched to a gene: 1. The CDR3 extends over 15 amino acids. The CDR3 nucleotides read TGTGCCAGCAGTGACTCGACTAGCGGGGGGGCTACGCAGTATTTT. It translates to CASSDSTSGGATQYF.

The gene calls are TRBV2 and TRBJ1-1, with D possibly matching TRBD1 (5 bases). Trimming left V 0 bases short and J 3 bases short, with 20 bases between. This CDR3 region has 18 residues. The V gene's germline CDR1 is SNHLY and CDR2 FYNNEI. The CDR3 nucleotides read TGTGCCAGCAGTGAAGCGGGTCCCCCGGGCCGGGGGGACACTGAAGCTTTCTTT. Residues: CASSEAGPPGRGDTEAFF.

The chain combines TRBV4-1 with TRBJ1-2; no clear D. The V and J ends lost 1 base and 2 bases respectively, with 8 bases between them. Germline CDR1 reads MGHRA; CDR2 reads YSYEKL. CDR3 length equals 14 residues. CDR3 sequence: CASSQGWQNYGYTF. The CDR3 coding sequence is TGCGCCAGCAGCCAAGGGTGGCAGAACTATGGCTACACCTTC.

The CDR3 sequence: CASSLGGALEQFF. CDR3 in DNA: TGCGCCAGCAGCCTGGGAGGGGCATTGGAGCAGTTCTTC. The gene calls are TRBV5-1 and TRBJ2-1; TRBD2 aligns across 7 bases. This CDR3 has 13 amino acids. The germline V gene has CDR1 SGHRS and CDR2 YFSETQ. Trimming at V came to 4 bases and at J to 10 bases, leaving 8 bases not matched to a gene.

The V call is TRBV2, the J call TRBJ1-3, with 9 bases fitting TRBD1. V lost 2 bases and J lost 2; bases outside the gene matches: 1. In germline, CDR1 is SNHLY, CDR2 FYNNEI. The CDR3 loop spans 15 amino acids. The CDR3 region has the DNA TGTGCCAGCAGTGAAACAGGGGGCACTGGAAACACCATATATTTT. Encoded protein: CASSETGGTGNTIYF.

The chain links TRBV5-1 to TRBJ1-1, with D maybe TRBD1 (6 bases). V lost 4 bases to trimming and J lost 5 bases, with 15 bases between them. This CDR3 comprises 14 residues. Germline CDR1 and CDR2: SGHRS and YFSETQ. The CDR3 reads CASSRERGRTEAFF. CDR3 DNA sequence: TGCGCCAGCAGCCGTGAGAGGGGGAGGACTGAAGCTTTCTTT.

J is TRBJ1-3 and V is TRBV15; maybe TRBD1 (6 bases). Germline V lookup: CDR1 LNHNV, CDR2 YYDKDF (reference sequence). CDR3 size: 15 residues. Trimming took 2 bases from V and 0 from J, leaving 8 bases between them. The DNA of the CDR3 is TGTGCCACCAGCAGAAGGACAGTCTCTGGAAACACCATATATTTT. It specifies CATSRRTVSGNTIYF.

In its sample, this clone was seen once. The rearrangement joins TRBV19 to TRBJ1-5; perhaps TRBD1 as D (5 bases). V dropped 4 bases and J dropped 2 bases, with 12 bases sitting between them. The germline V gene has CDR1 LNHDA and CDR2 SQIVND (reference sequence). The CDR3 runs 15 residues. CDR3 loop: CASSTTGLRNQPQHF. For the CDR3, the DNA is TGTGCCAGTAGTACGACGGGACTGCGCAATCAGCCCCAGCATTTT.

The genes are TRBV6-1 and TRBJ2-5; TRBD1 is a possible D gene (6 bases). The V gene's germline CDR1 is MNHNS and CDR2 SASEGT. The CDR3 runs to 15 residues. Trimming pared 0 bases from V and 0 bases from J, leaving 8 bases between. CDR3: CASSEAQGNQETQYF. The CDR3, as DNA: TGTGCCAGCAGTGAAGCGCAGGGGAACCAAGAGACCCAGTACTTC.

V and J are TRBV5-1 and TRBJ2-2, with TRBD2 identical over 10 bases. This CDR3 spans 16 amino acids. Germline V gene sequence: CDR1 SGHRS, CDR2 YFSETQ. J lost 2 bases, V lost 4 bases, and 5 bases had no gene match. In nucleotides, the CDR3 is TGCGCCAGCAGCAGGGCTAGCGGGAGAAACACCGGGGAGCTGTTTTTT. Its protein product is CASSRASGRNTGELFF.

This chain uses TRBV2 with TRBJ2-1; D is perhaps TRBD1 (6 bases). CDR1 and CDR2 from the germline V gene are SNHLY and FYNNEI. The CDR3 is 10 residues long. V lost 8 bases to trimming and J lost 9 bases, with 8 bases between them. The CDR3, as DNA: TGTGCCAGCCGGACAGCTGAGCAGTTCTTC. Its translation: CASRTAEQFF.

The chain has TRBV5-1 and TRBJ2-5, with 8 bases aligning to TRBD1. CDR3 length equals 14 residues. Germline V gene sequence: CDR1 SGHRS, CDR2 YFSETQ. The ends lost 4 bases at V and 4 bases at J; junction bases unmatched: 6. Here the CDR3 DNA reads TGCGCCAGCAGCAAGACAGGGGCAGGAGAGACCCAGTACTTC. It translates to CASSKTGAGETQYF.

CDR3 DNA sequence: TGTGCCAGCAGCCTGACTAGCTATGAGCAGTTCTTC. This encodes CASSLTSYEQFF. The rearrangement links TRBV5-4 to TRBJ2-1; 7 nucleotides line up with TRBD2. The CDR3 is 12 amino acids. CDR1 and CDR2 (germline): SGHNT, YYREEE (reference sequence). V trimming: 4 bases; J trimming: 8 bases; junction bases outside the gene matches: 3.

DNA for the CDR3: TGTGCCAGCCATGGGGGGAGCTCCTACAATGAGCAGTTCTTC. This gives the protein CASHGGSSYNEQFF. This rearrangement joins TRBV6-5 to TRBJ2-1, with a weak D call TRBD2 (6 bases). The CDR3 extends over 14 amino acids. V was clipped by 8 bases and J by 0 bases, with 11 bases between them. Germline lookup yields CDR1 MNHEY and CDR2 SVGAGI.

This chain uses TRBV7-2 with TRBJ2-5; D unclear. The CDR3 has 12 residues. CDR1 is SGHTA, CDR2 FQGNSA, per germline. V shed 4 bases and J shed 1 base, with 4 bases lying between them. The CDR3 here is CASSSPQETQYF. Here the CDR3 DNA reads TGTGCCAGCAGCTCGCCCCAAGAGACCCAGTACTTC.

V and J are TRBV11-2 and TRBJ1-1; 7 positions agree with TRBD1. Germline V gene data show CDR1 as SGHAT and CDR2 as FQNNGV. V was clipped by 4 bases and J by 3 bases; unmatched bases: 8. The CDR3 is 15 residues long. In DNA, the CDR3 is TGTGCCAGCAGCTCGGGACAGCCGGGCGACACTGAAGCTTTCTTT. Translation gives CASSSGQPGDTEAFF.

This rearrangement joins TRBV10-3 to TRBJ2-7; 8 bases map to TRBD2. Germline V lookup: CDR1 ENHRY, CDR2 SYGVKD. There are 15 residues in the CDR3. The ends lost 3 bases at V and 7 bases at J; junction bases unmatched: 11. The CDR3, as DNA: TGTGCCATCAGTGACTCAACTAGCGGCGGGGGAGAGCAGTACTTC. Translated, it gives CAISDSTSGGGEQYF.

The rearrangement links TRBV18 to TRBJ2-1; a weak D match, TRBD2 (7 bases). This CDR3 has 17 amino acids. Trimming took off 3 bases at V and 4 bases at J, with 19 bases between the two ends. Germline CDR1 KGHSH, CDR2 LQKENI. As DNA, the CDR3 is TGTGCCAGCTCACCCCAAGGGGGTCGCGGGAGTTACAATGAGCAGTTCTTC. Protein: CASSPQGGRGSYNEQFF.

The V and J genes are TRBV5-1 and TRBJ2-7; no definite D call. The germline V gene encodes CDR1 SGHRS and CDR2 YFSETQ. This CDR3 is built from 13 residues. Deletions cut 4 bases from V and 2 bases from J, with 10 bases between. The CDR3 reads CASSPQEAYEQYF. The DNA for the CDR3 is TGCGCCAGCAGCCCTCAAGAGGCCTACGAGCAGTACTTC. Supplemented by reference TRBV5-1 and TRBJ2-7, the full variable domain reads KAGVTQTPRYLIKTRGQQVTLSCSPISGHRSVSWYQQTPGQGLQFLFEYFSETQRNKGNFPGRFSGRQFSNSRSEMNVSTLELGDSALYLCASSPQEAYEQYFGPGTRLTVT.

The CDR3 reads CASSPGGQETQYF. The CDR3 DNA sequence: TGTGCCAGCAGCCCGGGGGGCCAAGAGACCCAGTACTTC. This chain uses TRBV5-5 with TRBJ2-5; 7 bases match TRBD2. Trimming took 4 bases from V and 1 from J; bases not matched to a gene: 1. Per the germline V gene, CDR1 is SGHKS and CDR2 is YYEKEE (reference sequence). This CDR3 has 13 residues.

This chain links TRBV19 with TRBJ2-2; a weak D match, TRBD1 (6 bases). Germline V CDR1 and CDR2: LNHDA, SQIVND (reference sequence). The length of the CDR3 is 16 residues. The germline V and J ends were trimmed by 6 bases and 5 bases, with 19 bases remaining between them. The CDR3 coding sequence is TGTGCCAGTAGGCAACACAGGGCTCAAGAGACCGGGGAGCTGTTTTTT. Translated, it gives CASRQHRAQETGELFF.

J is TRBJ1-1 and V is TRBV5-4, with D possibly matching TRBD1 (5 bases). The CDR3 contains 14 residues. CDR1 is SGHNT and CDR2 is YYREEE in the germline V gene (reference sequence). With 4 bases removed from V and 1 base from J, the gap between germline ends came to 11 bases. The CDR3 nucleotides read TGTGCCAGCAGCCCGGGACTCCAGAACACTGAAGCTTTCTTT. Residues: CASSPGLQNTEAFF.

V and J are TRBV6-1 and TRBJ2-7; D may be TRBD1 or TRBD2 (5 bases each). The CDR3 spans 12 residues. CDR1 is MNHNS and CDR2 is SASEGT in the germline V gene. Trimming took off 8 bases at V and 0 bases at J, with 8 bases between the two ends. The CDR3 loop reads CASEGTSYEQYF. The CDR3 nucleotides are TGTGCCAGCGAAGGGACCTCCTACGAGCAGTACTTC.